Following are 7 T cell receptor beta chains from one sample sequenced in a study of T cells after yellow fever vaccination. TCRdb re-called the 5' RACE reads through MiXCR, storing one row per CDR3 protein. Among around 310,000 distinct CDR3 sequences, 3.5% to 5% were seen once, and the ten largest hold 15% to 20%. Sequencing used PBMCs, obtained 15 days after the yellow fever booster vaccination. All receptors derive from a young man who received the YFV17D yellow fever vaccine.

This clonotype showed up just a few times. The chain carries TRBV6-7 and TRBJ1-3; D unresolved. TRBV6-7 is an ORF, and what it does is uncertain. CDR3 length equals 13 residues. With 2 bases removed from V and 3 bases from J, the gap between germline ends came to 5 bases. The chain's CDR3 is CASSYRYGNTIYF. CDR3 coding DNA: TGTGCCAGCAGTTACCGGTATGGAAACACCATATATTTT.

This clonotype appeared many times. This rearrangement joins TRBV20-1 to TRBJ2-1, with D possibly called TRBD1 or TRBD2 (6 bases each). The CDR3 contains 15 residues. Trimming took off 2 bases at V and 0 bases at J, with 11 bases between the two ends. In germline, CDR1 is DFQATT, CDR2 SNEGSKA (reference sequence). The CDR3 DNA reads as TGCAGTGCTAGACGGGGGCGAAGCTCCTACAATGAGCAGTTCTTC. Amino acid sequence: CSARRGRSSYNEQFF.

V gene TRBV20-1 combines with J gene TRBJ1-5; D perhaps matches TRBD1 (5 bases). V shed 1 base and J shed 3 bases, with 16 bases lying between them. This CDR3 contains 16 residues. Germline V CDR1 and CDR2: DFQATT, SNEGSKA (reference sequence). CDR3 bases: TGCAGTGCTAGAGTATTCGGGGGAGGGATCAATCAGCCCCAGCATTTT. Translated: CSARVFGGGINQPQHF.

There are many counts of this clonotype. This rearrangement joins TRBV7-3 to TRBJ1-1, with D perhaps TRBD1 (6 bases). Germline-derived CDR1 and CDR2 are SGHTA and FQGTGA. This CDR3 contains 14 residues. V was clipped by 3 bases and J by 2 bases, with 10 bases between them. The CDR3 bases are TGTGCCAGCAGCTTGACCGGGGGCAACACTGAAGCTTTCTTT. Translation: CASSLTGGNTEAFF.

V gene TRBV12-3 or TRBV12-4 combines with J gene TRBJ1-2; D is possibly TRBD1 (5 bases). With 8 bases removed from V and 1 base from J, the gap between germline ends came to 26 bases. This CDR3 spans 18 amino acids. CDR3 in DNA: TGTGCCAGCGGGGCCCAAAGGGGCCCCTCGGGGTATAACTATGGCTACACCTTC. Translated, it gives CASGAQRGPSGYNYGYTF.

The table lists this clonotype with many counts. The V gene is TRBV7-9, the J gene TRBJ1-4; D is unresolved. V was pared by 5 bases and J by 6 bases, with 16 bases between. The length of the CDR3 is 15 residues. Germline V lookup: CDR1 SEHNR, CDR2 FQNEAQ (reference sequence). The CDR3 bases are TGTGCCAGCAGCCCCTTTGTGGGTAAGGATGAAAAACTGTTTTTT. Translation gives CASSPFVGKDEKLFF.

This chain uses TRBV12-3 or TRBV12-4 with TRBJ2-4; the D gene is possibly TRBD1 (5 bases). Trimming left V 6 bases short and J 4 bases short, with 16 bases between. The CDR3 extends over 15 amino acids. Written as DNA, the CDR3 is TGTGCCAGCAGGCAGACCATGGGGCCAAAAAACATTCAGTACTTC. Its translation: CASRQTMGPKNIQYF.